Listed below are T cell receptor beta chains from one sample, sequenced in a study of T-cell memory formation after mild COVID-19. TCRdb re-called the 5' RACE reads through MiXCR, storing one row per CDR3 protein. Seen here are approximately 51,000 distinct CDR3 sequences, 9.3% observed once, and the top ten hold 12%. Sequences were obtained from PBMCs or a T cell subset sorted from them (not recorded which). The receptors stem from an adult woman who had mild COVID-19 (a few samples of this study predate the infection). Cell type and time point are not known. CDR3s include the opening cysteine and the closing phenylalanine or tryptophan. Each record gives: J gene, V gene, CDR3 protein.

J gene: TRBJ2-1
V gene: TRBV7-2
CDR3 protein: CASSFFRGRYNEQFF

J gene: TRBJ2-5
V gene: TRBV7-8
CDR3 protein: CASSLVYGRVQGDETQYF

J gene: TRBJ2-7
V gene: TRBV6-5
CDR3 protein: CASSYLRSKYEQYF

J gene: TRBJ1-2
V gene: TRBV20-1
CDR3 protein: CSARVRGQGDGYTF

J gene: TRBJ2-3
V gene: TRBV25-1
CDR3 protein: CASSETSGRVDTQYF

J gene: TRBJ2-1
V gene: TRBV5-1
CDR3 protein: CASSSTSSEQFF

J gene: TRBJ1-2
V gene: TRBV12-3/TRBV12-4
CDR3 protein: CASSAGQSYGYTF

J gene: TRBJ1-1
V gene: TRBV6-5
CDR3 protein: CASSYSPGTGGTEAFF

J gene: TRBJ1-5
V gene: TRBV7-2
CDR3 protein: CASSTRGNQPQHF

J gene: TRBJ1-2
V gene: TRBV20-1
CDR3 protein: CSARDSGTRYGYTF

J gene: TRBJ1-5
V gene: TRBV5-1
CDR3 protein: CASSPTGGNQPQHF

J gene: TRBJ2-1
V gene: TRBV7-3
CDR3 protein: CASSVGLAGNNEQFF

J gene: TRBJ1-2
V gene: TRBV6-5
CDR3 protein: CASSHGQVNGYTF

J gene: TRBJ2-7
V gene: TRBV20-1
CDR3 protein: CSARDKSRLAGLYEQYF

J gene: TRBJ2-1
V gene: TRBV7-8
CDR3 protein: CASSLTLGLAGRYNEQFF

J gene: TRBJ1-1
V gene: TRBV24-1
CDR3 protein: CATTQGRGNTEAFF

J gene: TRBJ2-1
V gene: TRBV20-1
CDR3 protein: CSARASGGPYNEQFF

J gene: TRBJ2-1
V gene: TRBV18
CDR3 protein: CASSPSSGAFNEQFF

J gene: TRBJ1-2
V gene: TRBV19
CDR3 protein: CASSTGQIRYGYTF

J gene: TRBJ2-3
V gene: TRBV5-1
CDR3 protein: CASSLVASIGDTQYF

J gene: TRBJ2-2
V gene: TRBV4-2
CDR3 protein: CASSPQAGRRTGELFF

J gene: TRBJ2-2
V gene: TRBV24-1
CDR3 protein: CATSGVLNTGELFF

J gene: TRBJ2-6
V gene: TRBV7-9
CDR3 protein: CASSPGAYLPNVLTF

J gene: TRBJ2-1
V gene: TRBV6-5
CDR3 protein: CASSYLGPRTGSYNEQFF

J gene: TRBJ1-2
V gene: TRBV7-8
CDR3 protein: CASRRLLGGYTF

J gene: TRBJ1-2
V gene: TRBV2
CDR3 protein: CASKDRASDYGYTF

J gene: TRBJ1-4
V gene: TRBV4-3
CDR3 protein: CASSQASGLEKLFF

J gene: TRBJ1-2
V gene: TRBV5-1
CDR3 protein: CASSLEAGGGLYGYTF

J gene: TRBJ1-1
V gene: TRBV5-1
CDR3 protein: CASSLSPTGGTEAFF

J gene: TRBJ2-5
V gene: TRBV15
CDR3 protein: CATSYRAQETQYF

J gene: TRBJ1-2
V gene: TRBV6-5
CDR3 protein: CASSYSNSYGYTF

J gene: TRBJ2-3
V gene: TRBV4-1
CDR3 protein: CASSTPSSGARWEDDTQYF

J gene: TRBJ1-5
V gene: TRBV6-2/TRBV6-3
CDR3 protein: CASRVFGGRASNQPQHF

J gene: TRBJ2-2
V gene: TRBV12-3/TRBV12-4
CDR3 protein: CASSTSSVSGELFF

J gene: TRBJ1-1
V gene: TRBV5-1
CDR3 protein: CASSLAMGQHTEAFF

J gene: TRBJ1-1
V gene: TRBV25-1
CDR3 protein: CASSEGRTEAFF

J gene: TRBJ2-3
V gene: TRBV30
CDR3 protein: CAWSPNRDTQYF

J gene: TRBJ1-1
V gene: TRBV11-1
CDR3 protein: CASSSSRVGGTEAFF

J gene: TRBJ1-3
V gene: TRBV4-2
CDR3 protein: CASSQDLVSGNTIYF

J gene: TRBJ2-3
V gene: TRBV5-1
CDR3 protein: CASSPDQTTDTQYF

J gene: TRBJ2-7
V gene: TRBV6-2/TRBV6-3
CDR3 protein: CASTPTGVGNYEQYF

J gene: TRBJ2-7
V gene: TRBV6-1
CDR3 protein: CASTKWGGVDEQYF

J gene: TRBJ1-4
V gene: TRBV15
CDR3 protein: CATRGGGFGEKLFF